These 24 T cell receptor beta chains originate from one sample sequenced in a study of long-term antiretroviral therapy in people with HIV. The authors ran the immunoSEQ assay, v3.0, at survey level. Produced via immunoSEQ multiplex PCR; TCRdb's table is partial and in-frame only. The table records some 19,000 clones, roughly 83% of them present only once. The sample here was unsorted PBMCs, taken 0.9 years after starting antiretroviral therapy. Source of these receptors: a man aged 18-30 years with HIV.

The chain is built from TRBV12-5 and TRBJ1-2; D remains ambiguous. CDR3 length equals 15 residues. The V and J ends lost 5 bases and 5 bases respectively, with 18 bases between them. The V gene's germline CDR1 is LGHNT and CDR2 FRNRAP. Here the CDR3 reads CASGDSQANVYGYTF. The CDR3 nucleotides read TGTGCTAGTGGTGACTCCCAGGCCAATGTATATGGCTACACCTTC.

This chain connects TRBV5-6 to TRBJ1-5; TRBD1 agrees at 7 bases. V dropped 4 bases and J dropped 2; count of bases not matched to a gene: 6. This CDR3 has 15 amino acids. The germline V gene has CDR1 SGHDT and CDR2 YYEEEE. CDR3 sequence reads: CASSTADRRNQPQHF. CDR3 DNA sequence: TGTGCCAGCAGCACGGCGGACAGGCGCAATCAGCCCCAGCATTTT.

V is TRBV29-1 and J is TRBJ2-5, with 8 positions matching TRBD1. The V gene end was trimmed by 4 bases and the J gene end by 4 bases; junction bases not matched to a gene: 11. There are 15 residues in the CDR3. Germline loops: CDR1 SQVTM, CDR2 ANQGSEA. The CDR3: CSVGRTGNLAETQYF. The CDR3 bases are TGCAGCGTTGGGAGGACAGGGAACCTTGCAGAGACCCAGTACTTC.

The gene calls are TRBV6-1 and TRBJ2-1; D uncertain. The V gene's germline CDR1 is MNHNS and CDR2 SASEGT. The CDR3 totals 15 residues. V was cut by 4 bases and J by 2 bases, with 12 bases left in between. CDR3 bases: TGTGCCAGCAGTGCGTCCCGAAGACCCTACAATGAGCAGTTCTTC. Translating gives CASSASRRPYNEQFF.

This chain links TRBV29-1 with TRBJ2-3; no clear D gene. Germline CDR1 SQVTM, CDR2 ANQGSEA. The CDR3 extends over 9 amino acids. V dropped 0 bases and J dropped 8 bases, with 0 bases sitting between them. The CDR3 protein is CSVEDTQYF. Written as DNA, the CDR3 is TGCAGCGTTGAAGATACGCAGTATTTT.

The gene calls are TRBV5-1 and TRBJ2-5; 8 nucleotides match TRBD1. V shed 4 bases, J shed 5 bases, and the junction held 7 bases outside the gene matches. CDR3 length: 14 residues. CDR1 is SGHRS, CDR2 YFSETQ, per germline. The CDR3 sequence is CASSPGQGGETQYF. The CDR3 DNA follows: TGCGCCAGCAGCCCCGGACAGGGTGGGGAGACCCAGTACTTC.

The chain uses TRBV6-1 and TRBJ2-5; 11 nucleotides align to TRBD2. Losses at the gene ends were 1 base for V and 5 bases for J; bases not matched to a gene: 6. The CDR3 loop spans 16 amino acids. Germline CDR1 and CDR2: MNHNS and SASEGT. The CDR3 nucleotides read TGTGCCAGCAGTGAAGATAGGGCTAGCGGGGGGGAGACCCAGTACTTC. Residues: CASSEDRASGGETQYF.

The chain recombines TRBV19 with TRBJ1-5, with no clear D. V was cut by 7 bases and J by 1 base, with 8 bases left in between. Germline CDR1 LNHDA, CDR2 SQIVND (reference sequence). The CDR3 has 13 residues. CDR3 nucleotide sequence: TGTGCCAGTACTGGGATGAGCAATCAGCCCCAGCATTTT. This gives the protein CASTGMSNQPQHF.

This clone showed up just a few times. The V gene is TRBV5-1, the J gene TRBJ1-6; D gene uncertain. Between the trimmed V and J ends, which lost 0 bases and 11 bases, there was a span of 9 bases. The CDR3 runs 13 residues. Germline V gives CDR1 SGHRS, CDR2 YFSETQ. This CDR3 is CASSLGASAPLHF. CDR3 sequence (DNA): TGCGCCAGCAGCTTGGGGGCCAGCGCACCCCTCCACTTT.

The CDR3 is CASSLTGEGYEQYV. The CDR3 bases are TGTGCCAGCAGTCTAACGGGGGAGGGCTACGAGCAGTACGTC. The rearrangement links TRBV27 to TRBJ2-7, with 7 bases aligning to TRBD2. CDR3 length: 14 amino acids. CDR1 is MNHEY and CDR2 is SMNVEV in the germline V gene (reference sequence). The trim removed 5 bases at V and 3 bases at J, leaving 7 bases unmatched.

The CDR3 reads CASSVAPATDTQYF. The DNA for the CDR3 is TGTGCCAGCAGCGTAGCCCCCGCCACAGATACGCAGTATTTT. The V gene is TRBV9, the J gene TRBJ2-3; D not resolved. This CDR3 region has 14 residues. Trimming stripped 0 bases from V and 2 bases from J, with 7 bases between. Looked up from germline, CDR1 is SGDLS and CDR2 is YYNGEE.

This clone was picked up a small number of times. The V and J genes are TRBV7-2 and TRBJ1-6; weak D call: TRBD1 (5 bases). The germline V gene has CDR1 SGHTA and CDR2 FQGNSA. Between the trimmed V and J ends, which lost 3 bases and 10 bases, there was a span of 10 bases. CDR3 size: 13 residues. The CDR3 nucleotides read TGTGCCAGCAGCTTCCAGGGAGGCTCACCCCTCCACTTT. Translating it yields CASSFQGGSPLHF.

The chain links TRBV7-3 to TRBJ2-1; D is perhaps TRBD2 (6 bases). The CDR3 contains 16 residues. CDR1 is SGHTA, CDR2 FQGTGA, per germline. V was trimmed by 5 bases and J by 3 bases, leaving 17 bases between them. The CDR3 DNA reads TGTGCCAGCAGCGTCGCGGCGGGGCCTAACTACAATGAGCAGTTCTTC. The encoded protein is CASSVAAGPNYNEQFF.

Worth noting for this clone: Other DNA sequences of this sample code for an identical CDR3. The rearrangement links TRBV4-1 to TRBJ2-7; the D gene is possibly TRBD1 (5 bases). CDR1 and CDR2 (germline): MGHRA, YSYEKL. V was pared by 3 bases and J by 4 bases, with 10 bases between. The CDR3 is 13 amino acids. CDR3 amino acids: CASSQAPGYEQYV. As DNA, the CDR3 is TGCGCCAGCAGCCAGGCTCCAGGGTACGAGCAGTACGTC.

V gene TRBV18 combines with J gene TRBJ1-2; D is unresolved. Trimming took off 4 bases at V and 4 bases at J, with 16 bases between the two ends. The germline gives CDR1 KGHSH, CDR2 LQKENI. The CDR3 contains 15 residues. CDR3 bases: TGTGCCAGCTCACTCCGGGCCCAGGAGATCTATGGCTACACCTTC. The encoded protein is CASSLRAQEIYGYTF.

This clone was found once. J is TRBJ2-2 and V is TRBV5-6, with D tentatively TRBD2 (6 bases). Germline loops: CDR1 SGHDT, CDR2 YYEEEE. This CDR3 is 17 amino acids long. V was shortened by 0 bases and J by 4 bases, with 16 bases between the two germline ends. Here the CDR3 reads CASSLGGWGGATGELFF. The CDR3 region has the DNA TGTGCCAGCAGCTTGGGGGGATGGGGCGGGGCCACCGGGGAGCTGTTTTTT.

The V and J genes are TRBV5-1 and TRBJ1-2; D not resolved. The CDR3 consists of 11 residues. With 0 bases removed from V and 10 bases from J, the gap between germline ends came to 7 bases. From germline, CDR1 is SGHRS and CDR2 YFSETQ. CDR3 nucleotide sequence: TGCGCCAGCAGCTTGGACGGGGACTACACCTTC. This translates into CASSLDGDYTF.

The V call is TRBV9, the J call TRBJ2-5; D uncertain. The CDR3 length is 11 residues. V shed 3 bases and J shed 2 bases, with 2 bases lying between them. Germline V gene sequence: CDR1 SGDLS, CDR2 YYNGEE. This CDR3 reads CASSGQETQYF. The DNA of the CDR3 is TGTGCCAGCAGCGGACAAGAGACCCAGTACTTC.

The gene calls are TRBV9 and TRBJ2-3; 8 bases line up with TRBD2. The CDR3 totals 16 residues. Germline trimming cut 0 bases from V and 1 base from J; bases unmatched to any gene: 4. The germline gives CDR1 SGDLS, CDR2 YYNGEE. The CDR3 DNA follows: TGTGCCAGCAGCGTAGGGAACGGGGGGGGCACAGATACGCAGTATTTT. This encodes CASSVGNGGGTDTQYF.

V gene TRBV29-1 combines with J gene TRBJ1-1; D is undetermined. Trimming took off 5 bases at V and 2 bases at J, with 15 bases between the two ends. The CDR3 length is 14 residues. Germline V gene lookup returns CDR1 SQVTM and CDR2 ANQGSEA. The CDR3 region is CSVTAASGNTEAFF. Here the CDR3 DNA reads TGCAGCGTTACTGCGGCCTCCGGAAACACTGAAGCTTTCTTT.

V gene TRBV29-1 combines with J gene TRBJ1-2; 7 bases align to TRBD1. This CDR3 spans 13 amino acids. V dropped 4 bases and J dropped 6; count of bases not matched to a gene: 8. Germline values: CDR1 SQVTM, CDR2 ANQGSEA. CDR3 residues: CSVGYRGEDGYTF. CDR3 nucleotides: TGCAGCGTTGGCTACAGGGGTGAGGATGGCTACACCTTC.

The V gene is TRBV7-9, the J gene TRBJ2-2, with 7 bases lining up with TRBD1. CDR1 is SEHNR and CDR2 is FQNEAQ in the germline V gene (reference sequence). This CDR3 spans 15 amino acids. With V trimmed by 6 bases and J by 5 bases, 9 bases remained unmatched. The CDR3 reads CASRPGTEVTGELFF. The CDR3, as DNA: TGTGCCAGCAGACCCGGGACAGAGGTGACCGGGGAGCTGTTTTTT.

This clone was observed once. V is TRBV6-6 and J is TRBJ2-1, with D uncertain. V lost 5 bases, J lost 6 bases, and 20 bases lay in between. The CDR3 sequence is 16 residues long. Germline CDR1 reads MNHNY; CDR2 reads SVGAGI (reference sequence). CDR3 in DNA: TGTGCCAGCAGTCCTCGCCGGGCCCGTATTGGCAATGAGCAGTTCTTC. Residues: CASSPRRARIGNEQFF.

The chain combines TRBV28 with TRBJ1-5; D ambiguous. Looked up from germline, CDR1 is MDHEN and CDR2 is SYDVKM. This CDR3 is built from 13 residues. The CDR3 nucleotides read TGTGGGTCGGAAAGGGCTAGCAATCAGCCCCAGCATTTT. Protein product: CGSERASNQPQHF.